Listed here are 27 T cell receptor beta chains from one sample, sequenced in a study of CXCR3-negative and CXCR3-positive naive CD8 T cells. Each TRB cDNA library was prepared by 5' RACE (with UMI labels). TCRdb re-called the 5' RACE reads and gives one entry per CDR3 protein, without DNA. This sample's clone table lists approximately 70,000 distinct CDR3 sequences. The material sequenced was naive CXCR3- CD8+ T cells from blood. Subset of the sample: CD45RO-CCR7+CD27+CD95- naive CD8+ T cells lacking CXCR3 (TNR3-). The receptors stem from a human donor in good health. Some clones in this sample may be carry-over from other donors' samples.

The chain's CDR3 is CASSQDSRGAGEQYF. The rearrangement links TRBV4-3 to TRBJ2-7; TCRdb's assignment of TRBD1 cannot be checked, as there is no DNA. The germline CDR1 and CDR2 sequences are LGHNA and YSLEER. The CDR3 sequence is 15 residues long.

The chain combines TRBV29-1 with TRBJ2-3; TCRdb's D call of TRBD1 is untestable without DNA. The germline V gene has CDR1 SQVTM and CDR2 ANQGSEA. This CDR3 region has 13 residues. The CDR3 is CSVGQSGPDTQYF.

This rearrangement joins TRBV29-1 to TRBJ2-1; no DNA is available, so the TRBD1 call from TCRdb remains unchecked. CDR1 SQVTM and CDR2 ANQGSEA come from the germline V gene. This CDR3 has 14 residues. CDR3 sequence reads: CSVEGRGGYNEQFF.

The chain recombines TRBV5-4 with TRBJ2-1; the TCRdb call, TRBD1, lacks DNA for checking. The length of the CDR3 is 16 residues. Germline V gene data show CDR1 as SGHNT and CDR2 as YYREEE (reference sequence). CDR3 amino acids: CASSRNRGLTWNEQFF.

The rearrangement joins TRBV7-2 to TRBJ2-1; absent DNA, TCRdb's TRBD1 call cannot be checked. From germline, CDR1 is SGHTA and CDR2 FQGNSA. The CDR3 is 13 amino acids. CDR3 loop: CASSLSQGHEQFF.

V and J are TRBV28 and TRBJ1-4; TCRdb gives TRBD1 as the D gene, but with no DNA this cannot be confirmed. This CDR3 comprises 15 residues. Germline CDR1 is MDHEN and CDR2 is SYDVKM. CDR3 protein: CASSYEQGTNEKLFF. Filled out from reference TRBV28 and TRBJ1-4, the complete variable domain reads DVKVTQSSRYLVKRTGEKVFLECVQDMDHENMFWYRQDPGLGLRLIYFSYDVKMKEKGDIPEGYSVSREKKERFSLILESASTNQTSMYLCASSYEQGTNEKLFFGSGTQLSVL.

The chain couples TRBV15 to TRBJ1-2. The CDR3 is 14 amino acids. The V gene's germline CDR1 is LNHNV and CDR2 YYDKDF (reference sequence). This CDR3 reads CATSNSRRSEGYTF.

The rearrangement uses TRBV28 and TRBJ2-7; the TRBD1 assignment by TCRdb is unverifiable without DNA. The CDR3 loop spans 15 amino acids. The germline V gene has CDR1 MDHEN and CDR2 SYDVKM. CDR3 in amino acids: CASSPTGQGAGEQYF.

J is TRBJ2-5 and V is TRBV7-3; the D call of TRBD1 rests on TCRdb alone, since no DNA is present to check it. Germline CDR1 is SGHTA and CDR2 is FQGTGA. CDR3 size: 13 residues. The chain's CDR3 is CASSPGQGETQYF.

CDR3 protein: CASSPRLAGQETQYF. The chain has TRBV19 and TRBJ2-5; TCRdb calls TRBD2, which cannot be checked without DNA. This CDR3 is built from 15 residues. CDR1 is LNHDA, CDR2 SQIVND, per germline (reference sequence).

V is TRBV12-3 or TRBV12-4 and J is TRBJ1-2; TCRdb's D call of TRBD1 is untestable without DNA. The CDR3 has 16 residues. The CDR3 reads CASSPDPGGAGYGYTF.

The chain carries TRBV4-1 and TRBJ2-4; TCRdb outputs TRBD2, but without DNA this stays unchecked. Per the germline V gene, CDR1 is MGHRA and CDR2 is YSYEKL. This CDR3 comprises 16 residues. CDR3 residues: CASSQAPSGAENIQYF.

The V call is TRBV6-2 or TRBV6-3, the J call TRBJ2-1; the D gene TCRdb calls, TRBD1, cannot be checked with no DNA. CDR3 length: 18 residues. The germline V gene encodes CDR1 MNHEY and CDR2 SVGEGT. CDR3 sequence reads: CASRVTVGGGIIGNEQFF.

The chain recombines TRBV6-5 with TRBJ1-1; the TCRdb D gene call, TRBD1, has no DNA to confirm it. The CDR3 sequence is 15 residues long. Germline V gives CDR1 MNHEY, CDR2 SVGAGI. The CDR3 sequence is CASSRGTIKNTEAFF.

The V call is TRBV15, the J call TRBJ2-3. From germline, CDR1 is LNHNV and CDR2 YYDKDF (reference sequence). This CDR3 is 13 amino acids long. CDR3: CATSRISSDTQYF.

V usage is TRBV7-9 and J usage is TRBJ1-1. There are 15 residues in the CDR3. Germline V CDR1 and CDR2: SEHNR, FQNEAQ (reference sequence). The CDR3: CASSLTRAILTEAFF.

This sequence joins TRBV28 and TRBJ2-7; the TCRdb D gene call, TRBD1, has no DNA to confirm it. The CDR3 sequence is 17 residues long. Per the germline V gene, CDR1 is MDHEN and CDR2 is SYDVKM. CDR3: CASSPKPRTGGSYEQYF.

V and J are TRBV28 and TRBJ2-4; TCRdb returns TRBD1, unconfirmable since there is no DNA. From germline, CDR1 is MDHEN and CDR2 SYDVKM. CDR3 length equals 15 residues. CDR3: CASSLRGGSKNIQYF.

The rearrangement joins TRBV29-1 to TRBJ1-1; TCRdb's D gene call, TRBD1, goes unchecked for lack of DNA. The germline gives CDR1 SQVTM, CDR2 ANQGSEA. This CDR3 has 14 amino acids. The CDR3 spells CSVGAPGTRDGAFF.

This chain connects TRBV29-1 to TRBJ1-1; TCRdb's D call, TRBD1, is unchecked because there is no DNA. The CDR3 loop spans 14 amino acids. Germline CDR1 SQVTM, CDR2 ANQGSEA. CDR3 sequence reads: CSVEDRGTNTEAFF. The full variable domain, rest sourced from reference TRBV29-1 and TRBJ1-1, is SAVISQKPSRDICQRGTSLTIQCQVDSQVTMMFWYRQQPGQSLTLIATANQGSEATYESGFVIDKFPISRPNLTFSTLTVSNMSPEDSSIYLCSVEDRGTNTEAFFGQGTRLTVV.

The chain couples TRBV3-1 to TRBJ2-1; as DNA is missing, the TRBD2 call by TCRdb cannot be tested. CDR1 is LGHDT and CDR2 is YNNKEL in the germline V gene (reference sequence). The CDR3 extends over 16 amino acids. This CDR3 is CASSPELAPPYNEQFF.

CDR3 in amino acids: CASRGLAEVEQFF. J is TRBJ2-1 and V is TRBV7-3; TCRdb's D gene call, TRBD2, goes unchecked for lack of DNA. The CDR3 is 13 residues long. In germline, CDR1 is SGHTA, CDR2 FQGTGA.

This rearrangement joins TRBV6-2 or TRBV6-3 to TRBJ2-7; TCRdb reports TRBD1, a call that lacks DNA to check it against. The CDR3 contains 14 residues. Germline CDR1 MNHEY, CDR2 SVGEGT. CDR3 loop: CASSYYRGIYEQYF.

The gene calls are TRBV7-9 and TRBJ1-2; the TCRdb call, TRBD1, lacks DNA for checking. In germline, CDR1 is SEHNR, CDR2 FQNEAQ (reference sequence). This CDR3 has 14 residues. This chain's CDR3 is CASSPTETNYGYTF.

This chain's CDR3 is CASSQTSGGATSTDTQYF. The rearrangement joins TRBV7-2 to TRBJ2-3; with no DNA, the TCRdb D assignment of TRBD2 cannot be verified. Germline CDR1 reads SGHTA; CDR2 reads FQGNSA. This CDR3 comprises 18 residues.

J is TRBJ2-1 and V is TRBV29-1; TCRdb gives TRBD1 as the D gene, but with no DNA this cannot be confirmed. The CDR3 covers 13 residues. Germline loops: CDR1 SQVTM, CDR2 ANQGSEA. The CDR3 here is CSACSWASNEQFF.

This sequence joins TRBV4-3 and TRBJ2-5; TCRdb names TRBD1, which stays unverified in the absence of DNA. Germline V gene sequence: CDR1 LGHNA, CDR2 YSLEER. The CDR3 loop spans 16 amino acids. CDR3 region: CASSQDPDRETETQYF.